The 8 T cell receptor beta chains in this list originate from one sample, sequenced in a study of T cell changes during pregnancy in multiple sclerosis (dated by TCRdb to the late 2010s). Library preparation used the immunoSEQ multiplex PCR assay. Sourced from immuneACCESS, this table was stored by TCRdb with only in-frame sequences that have V and J called. A share of the clones is absent; for the studies checked, an unresolved V gene accounts for under half, and the remainder has no known explanation. The sample table contains tens of thousands of clones; only one count was recorded for more than 90% of them. The ten biggest clones cover approximately 1.2% of the sample. Sequencing was performed on peripheral blood, taken in the third trimester of pregnancy. Receptor source: a female donor with multiple sclerosis, enrolled in a pregnancy study.

The chain recombines TRBV4-1 with TRBJ1-3, with 7 bases lining up with TRBD1. The ends lost 0 bases at V and 2 bases at J; junction bases unmatched: 7. The CDR3 runs to 17 residues. The germline gives CDR1 MGHRA, CDR2 YSYEKL. CDR3 sequence: CASSQERRGRAGNTIYF. The DNA of the CDR3 is TGCGCCAGCAGCCAAGAACGGAGGGGGCGAGCTGGAAACACCATATATTTT.

CDR3 sequence reads: CASSYTGGGGLETQYF. CDR3 nucleotides: TGTGCCAGCAGTTATACCGGCGGAGGGGGCCTGGAGACCCAGTACTTC. This sequence joins TRBV6-5 and TRBJ2-5, with D possibly being TRBD1 (7 bases). The CDR3 consists of 16 residues. V lost 3 bases to trimming and J lost 5 bases, with 19 bases between them. CDR1 is MNHEY, CDR2 SVGAGI, per germline.

The V call is TRBV18, the J call TRBJ2-7; 15 nucleotides agree with TRBD2. The CDR3 is made up of 15 amino acids. V was pared by 5 bases and J by 4 bases, with 3 bases of the junction left unmatched. Germline V gene data show CDR1 as KGHSH and CDR2 as LQKENI. CDR3 in DNA: TGTGCCAGCTCAGAGGGACTAGCGGGAGGATACGAGCAGTACTTC. Its translation is CASSEGLAGGYEQYF.

The chain couples TRBV9 to TRBJ1-1; D unresolved. Germline values: CDR1 SGDLS, CDR2 YYNGEE. V lost 4 bases to trimming and J lost 6 bases, with 16 bases between them. This CDR3 region has 14 residues. The chain's CDR3 is CASSSITGLAEAFF. The CDR3 DNA sequence: TGTGCCAGCAGCTCAATCACGGGTTTGGCTGAAGCTTTCTTT.

This clone was seen once. This chain uses TRBV2 with TRBJ1-1; TRBD1 might be the D (6 bases). V was pared by 7 bases and J by 4 bases, with 13 bases between. CDR1 and CDR2 from the germline V gene are SNHLY and FYNNEI. The CDR3 consists of 13 residues. As DNA, the CDR3 is TGTGCCAGCACGCTCCTAGGGGGCACTGAAGCTTTCTTT. Its protein is CASTLLGGTEAFF. The variable domain in full, completed from reference TRBV2 and TRBJ1-1, reads EPEVTQTPSHQVTQMGQEVILRCVPISNHLYFYWYRQILGQKVEFLVSFYNNEISEKSEIFDDQFSVERPDGSNFTLKIRSTKLEDSAMYFCASTLLGGTEAFFGQGTRLTVV.

This rearrangement joins TRBV7-7 to TRBJ2-3; a possible D gene is TRBD2 (7 bases). In germline, CDR1 is SSHAT, CDR2 FNYEAQ (reference sequence). The CDR3 sequence is 15 residues long. Trimming removed 1 base at V and 5 bases at J, with 13 bases between. In DNA form, the CDR3 reads TGTGCCAGCAGCTTAGACGGGGGGCGCGGAGATACGCAGTATTTT. It specifies CASSLDGGRGDTQYF.

The chain joins TRBV7-6 to TRBJ2-2; TRBD2 matches at 13 bases. With V trimmed by 4 bases and J by 0 bases, 8 bases remained unmatched. The CDR3 has 19 amino acids. Germline V lookup: CDR1 SGHVS, CDR2 FNYEAQ. CDR3 in DNA: TGTGCCAGCAGCTCAACTCAGGGACTAGCGGGGACGAACACCGGGGAGCTGTTTTTT. This encodes CASSSTQGLAGTNTGELFF. Supplemented by reference TRBV7-6 and TRBJ2-2, the full variable domain reads GAGVSQSPRYKVTKRGQDVALRCDPISGHVSLYWYRQALGQGPEFLTYFNYEAQQDKSGLPNDRFSAERPEGSISTLTIQRTEQRDSAMYRCASSSTQGLAGTNTGELFFGEGSRLTVL.

V gene TRBV5-4 combines with J gene TRBJ2-1; 7 bases agree with TRBD2. The CDR3 runs to 15 residues. J gave up 0 bases and V 4 bases, and 4 bases lay outside the gene matches. The germline gives CDR1 SGHNT, CDR2 YYREEE (reference sequence). CDR3 bases: TGTGCCAGCAGCCCGGGACTAAGCTCCTACAATGAGCAGTTCTTC. Translation gives CASSPGLSSYNEQFF.